One and the same sample provided the 29 T cell receptor beta chains below, sequenced in a study of blood T cell repertoires in COVID-19. Sequencing used immunoSEQ multiplex PCR; TCRdb keeps in-frame clones, though not all of them. The sample lists 250,000 or so clones; 80% to 90% were seen once. The sequencing input was peripheral blood. The source is a man aged 60 to 75 with acute or convalescent COVID-19.

The genes are TRBV2 and TRBJ1-5, with 8 bases aligning to TRBD1. The CDR3 is made up of 15 amino acids. CDR1 and CDR2 from the germline V gene are SNHLY and FYNNEI. V lost 1 base and J lost 6; bases outside the gene matches: 5. The CDR3 nucleotides read TGTGCCAGCAGTGAAGTCGGACAGGGTACTCAGCCCCAGCATTTT. This encodes CASSEVGQGTQPQHF.

This chain's CDR3 is CASSMLDNLNTEAFF. The CDR3 DNA reads TGTGCCAGCTCCATGCTGGACAACTTGAACACTGAAGCTTTCTTT. The chain joins TRBV18 to TRBJ1-1; D might be TRBD1 (5 bases). From germline, CDR1 is KGHSH and CDR2 LQKENI. Between the trimmed V and J ends, which lost 6 bases and 0 bases, there was a span of 14 bases. The CDR3 spans 15 residues.

The genes are TRBV7-8 and TRBJ2-7; TRBD1 agrees at 12 bases. The ends lost 2 bases at V and 7 bases at J; junction bases unmatched: 6. Germline assignment: CDR1 SGHVS and CDR2 FQNEAQ. The CDR3 covers 15 residues. DNA for the CDR3: TGTGCCAGCAGCTTAAGGGACAGGGGGCTGGGGGAGCAGTACTTC. Protein sequence: CASSLRDRGLGEQYF.

The gene calls are TRBV5-4 and TRBJ2-3; a weak D match, TRBD2 (5 bases). This CDR3 spans 15 amino acids. The V end lost 0 bases, the J end lost 1 base, and 9 bases lay between the germline ends. CDR1 and CDR2 (germline): SGHNT, YYREEE (reference sequence). CDR3 bases: TGTGCCAGCAGCTTGGCAATGGAGGGCACAGATACGCAGTATTTT. Translated, it gives CASSLAMEGTDTQYF.

The chain carries TRBV23-1 and TRBJ2-7; D is possibly TRBD1 (7 bases). TRBV23-1 is an ORF; its function is uncertain. The CDR3 totals 17 residues. Trimming left V 1 base short and J 2 bases short, with 18 bases between. This CDR3 reads CASSQFRAGGKTYEQYF. DNA of the CDR3: TGCGCCAGCAGTCAATTTAGGGCAGGGGGGAAAACCTACGAGCAGTACTTC.

V is TRBV9 and J is TRBJ1-3; D is perhaps TRBD1 (5 bases). This CDR3 is 13 amino acids long. Per the germline V gene, CDR1 is SGDLS and CDR2 is YYNGEE. Trimming shortened V by 0 bases and J by 7 bases, and 8 bases separated the two germline ends. This CDR3 is CASSVVEGNTIYF. The DNA for the CDR3 is TGTGCCAGCAGCGTAGTGGAGGGGAACACCATATATTTT.

This clone came up once. The J gene is TRBJ1-5, the V gene TRBV30; D not resolved. CDR1 and CDR2 (germline): GTSNPN, SVGIG (reference sequence). V dropped 2 bases and J dropped 9 bases, with 14 bases sitting between them. This CDR3 contains 13 residues. CDR3 amino acids: CAWSPSVSRPQHF. The CDR3 region has the DNA TGTGCCTGGAGTCCTTCGGTGTCTAGGCCCCAGCATTTT.

J is TRBJ2-2 and V is TRBV28; D may be TRBD2 (6 bases). Trimming removed 6 bases from V and 0 bases from J, with 11 bases in between. Germline V gene data show CDR1 as MDHEN and CDR2 as SYDVKM. The CDR3 is 15 amino acids. In DNA, the CDR3 is TGTGCCAGCAGCTCGGGAGCGGCGAACACCGGGGAGCTGTTTTTT. This codes for CASSSGAANTGELFF. Together with reference TRBV28 and TRBJ2-2, the CDR3 gives the full variable domain: DVKVTQSSRYLVKRTGEKVFLECVQDMDHENMFWYRQDPGLGLRLIYFSYDVKMKEKGDIPEGYSVSREKKERFSLILESASTNQTSMYLCASSSGAANTGELFFGEGSRLTVL.

This chain links TRBV5-1 with TRBJ2-3; D is unclear. In germline, CDR1 is SGHRS, CDR2 YFSETQ. CDR3 length equals 12 residues. The ends were cut back, 7 bases at V and 0 bases at J, with 6 bases in the middle. The DNA for the CDR3 is TGCGCCAGCCCCGTTAGCACAGATACGCAGTATTTT. This codes for CASPVSTDTQYF.

The chain recombines TRBV18 with TRBJ2-7; D remains unclear. Germline assignment: CDR1 KGHSH and CDR2 LQKENI. CDR3 length equals 14 residues. With 4 bases removed from V and 7 bases from J, the gap between germline ends came to 17 bases. CDR3 sequence: CASSRSSRSEEQYF. As DNA, the CDR3 is TGTGCCAGCTCACGGTCTAGTCGGTCGGAAGAGCAGTACTTC.

This chain joins TRBV6-5 and TRBJ2-7; 9 bases fit TRBD1. This CDR3 comprises 14 residues. Germline trimming cut 6 bases from V and 3 bases from J; bases unmatched to any gene: 6. Germline V gene data show CDR1 as MNHEY and CDR2 as SVGAGI. CDR3 nucleotides: TGTGCCAGCAGATCCGGGACAGGGTTCTACGAGCAGTACTTC. Translation gives CASRSGTGFYEQYF.

The chain couples TRBV27 to TRBJ2-1; the match to TRBD1 covers 7 bases. Germline V gene sequence: CDR1 MNHEY, CDR2 SMNVEV (reference sequence). V lost 2 bases and J lost 7; bases outside the gene matches: 11. This CDR3 region has 16 residues. In nucleotides, the CDR3 is TGTGCCAGCAGTTTAAGGGGGTCAGGGGGAAAGAATGAGCAGTTCTTC. This translates into CASSLRGSGGKNEQFF.

J is TRBJ2-5 and V is TRBV7-2; D might be TRBD1 (5 bases). Germline CDR1 reads SGHTA; CDR2 reads FQGNSA. The CDR3 consists of 12 residues. The V gene lost 2 bases and the J gene lost 8 bases, with 9 bases spanning the gap. CDR3 loop: CASSLLRDTQYF. The CDR3 DNA reads TGTGCCAGCAGCTTACTCAGGGATACCCAGTACTTC.

The chain links TRBV7-2 to TRBJ1-6, with 7 bases identical to TRBD1. The CDR3 is 16 amino acids. Germline values: CDR1 SGHTA, CDR2 FQGNSA. The trim removed 3 bases at V and 9 bases at J, leaving 11 bases unmatched. The DNA for the CDR3 is TGTGCCAGCAGCTTGTCCCTACAGGGGACTGGTTCACCCCTCCACTTT. Translated: CASSLSLQGTGSPLHF.

V is TRBV5-1 and J is TRBJ2-7, with D perhaps matching TRBD2 (5 bases). Germline V lookup: CDR1 SGHRS, CDR2 YFSETQ. Between the trimmed V and J ends, which lost 0 bases and 6 bases, there was a span of 16 bases. CDR3 length equals 15 residues. The CDR3 region is CASSLGAAAMGEQYF. The CDR3 DNA reads as TGCGCCAGCAGCTTGGGAGCGGCAGCCATGGGCGAGCAGTACTTC.

The chain combines TRBV28 with TRBJ2-7; D possibly corresponds to TRBD1 (6 bases). This CDR3 is 13 amino acids long. CDR1 and CDR2 (germline): MDHEN, SYDVKM. V was shortened by 8 bases and J by 2 bases, with 13 bases between the two germline ends. The DNA for the CDR3 is TGTGCCAGCTGGGGACATGACACCTACGAGCAGTACTTC. Translating it yields CASWGHDTYEQYF.

The CDR3 nucleotides are TGCAGCGCACCGACGGGGAACACTGAAGCTTTCTTT. Amino acids: CSAPTGNTEAFF. This chain connects TRBV29-1 to TRBJ1-1; D is unclear. The CDR3 extends over 12 amino acids. The V gene lost 7 bases and the J gene lost 1 base, with 10 bases spanning the gap. Germline CDR1 SQVTM, CDR2 ANQGSEA.

The chain recombines TRBV12-3 or TRBV12-4 with TRBJ2-1, with D unclear. The ends were cut back, 8 bases at V and 10 bases at J, with 12 bases in the middle. The CDR3 has 11 amino acids. CDR3 in amino acids: CASVSLGEQFF. CDR3 nucleotide sequence: TGTGCCAGCGTGAGCCTCGGGGAGCAGTTCTTC.

The chain employs TRBV6-2 or TRBV6-3 and TRBJ1-1; tentative D call: TRBD1 (6 bases). Per the germline V gene, CDR1 is MNHEY and CDR2 is SVGEGT. V lost 5 bases and J lost 4, with 8 bases in between. CDR3 size: 12 residues. CDR3 in DNA: TGTGCCAGCAGTACAGGGACCACTGAAGCTTTCTTT. Encoded protein: CASSTGTTEAFF.

The chain links TRBV9 to TRBJ1-2; 8 bases align to TRBD1. Germline assignment: CDR1 SGDLS and CDR2 YYNGEE. V lost 3 bases to trimming and J lost 0 bases; unmatched junction nucleotides: 4. CDR3 length: 15 residues. The CDR3 spells CASSATGGPNYGYTF. CDR3 DNA: TGTGCCAGCAGCGCTACAGGGGGTCCTAACTATGGCTACACCTTC.

This sequence joins TRBV19 and TRBJ1-1; tentative D call: TRBD1 (6 bases). The V gene's germline CDR1 is LNHDA and CDR2 SQIVND (reference sequence). The CDR3 spans 15 residues. V lost 7 bases and J lost 1, with 16 bases in between. The CDR3 loop reads CASTPQGIGNTEAFF. The CDR3 coding sequence is TGTGCCAGTACCCCACAGGGAATCGGGAACACTGAAGCTTTCTTT.

This chain uses TRBV9 with TRBJ1-2; 7 bases align to TRBD1. Germline V gene sequence: CDR1 SGDLS, CDR2 YYNGEE. The CDR3 sequence is 13 residues long. Germline trimming cut 4 bases from V and 4 bases from J; bases unmatched to any gene: 4. This chain's CDR3 is CASSLDRTYGYTF. CDR3 bases: TGTGCCAGCAGCCTGGACAGGACCTATGGCTACACCTTC.

In its sample, this clone was seen once. The chain couples TRBV7-2 to TRBJ2-7; 7 bases agree with TRBD1. This CDR3 contains 13 residues. Unmatched junction bases numbered 7, after V lost 5 bases and J lost 6 bases. Germline CDR1 is SGHTA and CDR2 is FQGNSA. CDR3 residues: CASSPDRLREQYF. CDR3 DNA: TGTGCCAGCAGCCCGGACAGGCTCCGCGAGCAGTACTTC.

The chain combines TRBV7-2 with TRBJ2-1; 8 bases are a match to TRBD1. CDR3 length equals 15 residues. V gave up 3 bases and J gave up 1 base; unmatched junction bases: 2. Looked up from germline, CDR1 is SGHTA and CDR2 is FQGNSA. Here the CDR3 DNA reads TGTGCCAGCAGCTTTGACAGGGGTTCCTACAATGAGCAGTTCTTC. It translates to CASSFDRGSYNEQFF.

The chain is built from TRBV5-5 and TRBJ2-3; 7 nucleotides align to TRBD1. Germline values: CDR1 SGHKS, CDR2 YYEKEE (reference sequence). The ends lost 4 bases at V and 0 bases at J; junction bases unmatched: 5. The CDR3 consists of 15 residues. The CDR3 DNA reads as TGTGCCAGCAGCGATTACAGGGGTAGCACAGATACGCAGTATTTT. Protein sequence: CASSDYRGSTDTQYF. Full variable domain (remainder filled in from reference TRBV5-5 and TRBJ2-3): DAGVTQSPTHLIKTRGQQVTLRCSPISGHKSVSWYQQVLGQGPQFIFQYYEKEERGRGNFPDRFSARQFPNYSSELNVNALLLGDSALYLCASSDYRGSTDTQYFGPGTRLTVL.

The chain is built from TRBV10-3 and TRBJ2-1; tentative D call: TRBD2 (7 bases). Germline CDR1 reads ENHRY; CDR2 reads SYGVKD. The CDR3 is made up of 17 amino acids. Trimming cost V 7 bases and J 5 bases, with 24 bases left between them. The CDR3 DNA sequence: TGTGCCATCACTACCGAACCAAGGGGGGGCGTCAACAATGAGCAGTTCTTC. Translating gives CAITTEPRGGVNNEQFF.

V gene TRBV19 combines with J gene TRBJ2-2; 10 bases line up with TRBD2. CDR3 length: 16 residues. Germline CDR1 and CDR2: LNHDA and SQIVND (reference sequence). After removal of 5 bases from V and 1 base from J, the junction contained 4 bases not matched to a gene. CDR3 protein: CASSFASGGNTGELFF. The CDR3 DNA sequence: TGTGCCAGTAGTTTCGCTAGCGGGGGGAACACCGGGGAGCTGTTTTTT.

This rearrangement joins TRBV18 to TRBJ2-5, with 8 positions matching TRBD1. Germline lookup yields CDR1 KGHSH and CDR2 LQKENI. This CDR3 has 14 residues. Germline trimming cut 3 bases from V and 4 bases from J; bases unmatched to any gene: 4. The CDR3 DNA follows: TGTGCCAGCTCACCGCGACAGGGGATAGAGACCCAGTACTTC. This codes for CASSPRQGIETQYF. Full variable domain (missing parts from reference TRBV18 and TRBJ2-5): NAGVMQNPRHLVRRRGQEARLRCSPMKGHSHVYWYRQLPEEGLKFMVYLQKENIIDESGMPKERFSAEFPKEGPSILRIQQVVRGDSAAYFCASSPRQGIETQYFGPGTRLLVL.

The chain uses TRBV19 and TRBJ1-4, with TRBD1 matching 9 bases. After removal of 5 bases from V and 5 bases from J, the junction contained 3 bases not matched to a gene. The germline gives CDR1 LNHDA, CDR2 SQIVND (reference sequence). This CDR3 contains 14 residues. The CDR3 region is CASSPGQGNEKLFF. CDR3 DNA: TGTGCCAGTAGTCCGGGACAGGGAAATGAAAAACTGTTTTTT.